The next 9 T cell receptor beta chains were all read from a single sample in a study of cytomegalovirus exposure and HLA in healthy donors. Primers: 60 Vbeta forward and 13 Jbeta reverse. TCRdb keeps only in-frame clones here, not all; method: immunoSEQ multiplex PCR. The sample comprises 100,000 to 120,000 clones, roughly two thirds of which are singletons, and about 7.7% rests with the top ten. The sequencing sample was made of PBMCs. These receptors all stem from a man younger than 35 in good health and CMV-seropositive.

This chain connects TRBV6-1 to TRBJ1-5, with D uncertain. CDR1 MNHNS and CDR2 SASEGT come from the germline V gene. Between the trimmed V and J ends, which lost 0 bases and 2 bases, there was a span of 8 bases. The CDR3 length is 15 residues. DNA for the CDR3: TGTGCCAGCAGTGAAGCGGCAGGCCGCAATCAGCCCCAGCATTTT. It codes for CASSEAAGRNQPQHF.

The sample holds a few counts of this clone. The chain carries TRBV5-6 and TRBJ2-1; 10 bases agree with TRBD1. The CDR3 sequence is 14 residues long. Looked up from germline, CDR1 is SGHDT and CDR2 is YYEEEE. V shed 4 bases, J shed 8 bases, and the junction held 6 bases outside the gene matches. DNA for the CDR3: TGTGCCAGCAGCCGGACAGGGGGGAAGTATGAGCAGTTCTTC. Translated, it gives CASSRTGGKYEQFF.

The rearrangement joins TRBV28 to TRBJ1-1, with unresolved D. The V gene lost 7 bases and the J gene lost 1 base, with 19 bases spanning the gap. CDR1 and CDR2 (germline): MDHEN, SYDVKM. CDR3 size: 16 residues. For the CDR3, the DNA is TGTGCCAGCAACCCCTCTGAGGGCAGGACGAACACTGAAGCTTTCTTT. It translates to CASNPSEGRTNTEAFF.

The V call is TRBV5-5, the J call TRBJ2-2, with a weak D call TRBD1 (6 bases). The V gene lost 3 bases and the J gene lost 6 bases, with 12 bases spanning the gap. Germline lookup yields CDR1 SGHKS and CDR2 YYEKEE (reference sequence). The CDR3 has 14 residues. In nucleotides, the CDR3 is TGTGCCAGCAGCTCCCCCAGGGGTGCCGGGGAGCTGTTTTTT. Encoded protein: CASSSPRGAGELFF.

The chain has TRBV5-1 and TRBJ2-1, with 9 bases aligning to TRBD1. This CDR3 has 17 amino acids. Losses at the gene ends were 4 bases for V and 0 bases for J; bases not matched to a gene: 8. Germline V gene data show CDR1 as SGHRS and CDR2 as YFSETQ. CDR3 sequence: CASSPSTGGSSYNEQFF. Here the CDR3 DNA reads TGCGCCAGCAGCCCTTCGACAGGGGGGAGCTCCTACAATGAGCAGTTCTTC.

The DNA of the CDR3 is TGTGCCAGCAGCCGGGGGACTAGCGCGGAGCAGTACGTC. Encoded protein: CASSRGTSAEQYV. This chain uses TRBV14 with TRBJ2-7; 10 bases are a match to TRBD2. Trimming cost V 4 bases and J 7 bases; bases outside gene matches: 4. Germline-derived CDR1 and CDR2 are SGHDN and FVKESK. The CDR3 contains 13 residues.

CDR3 sequence reads: CSATRDLQFF. CDR3 DNA: TGCAGTGCTACACGGGACTTACAGTTCTTC. The gene calls are TRBV20-1 and TRBJ2-1, with D possibly TRBD2 on 6 matching bases. Trimming stripped 4 bases from V and 13 bases from J, with 11 bases between. The CDR3 sequence is 10 residues long. Germline CDR1 reads DFQATT; CDR2 reads SNEGSKA (reference sequence).

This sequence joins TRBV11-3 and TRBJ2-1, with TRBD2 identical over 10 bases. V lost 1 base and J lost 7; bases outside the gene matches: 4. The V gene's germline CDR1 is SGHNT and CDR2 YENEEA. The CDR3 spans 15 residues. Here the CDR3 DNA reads TGTGCCAGCAGCTTAGGAGCGGGGGGGCCTAATGAGCAGTTCTTC. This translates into CASSLGAGGPNEQFF.

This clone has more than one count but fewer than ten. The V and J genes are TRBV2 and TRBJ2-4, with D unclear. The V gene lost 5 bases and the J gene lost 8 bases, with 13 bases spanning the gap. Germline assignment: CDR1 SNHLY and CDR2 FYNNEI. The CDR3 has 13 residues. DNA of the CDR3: TGTGCCAGCAGTCCCCTCCGAGGAGACATTCAGTACTTC. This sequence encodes CASSPLRGDIQYF.